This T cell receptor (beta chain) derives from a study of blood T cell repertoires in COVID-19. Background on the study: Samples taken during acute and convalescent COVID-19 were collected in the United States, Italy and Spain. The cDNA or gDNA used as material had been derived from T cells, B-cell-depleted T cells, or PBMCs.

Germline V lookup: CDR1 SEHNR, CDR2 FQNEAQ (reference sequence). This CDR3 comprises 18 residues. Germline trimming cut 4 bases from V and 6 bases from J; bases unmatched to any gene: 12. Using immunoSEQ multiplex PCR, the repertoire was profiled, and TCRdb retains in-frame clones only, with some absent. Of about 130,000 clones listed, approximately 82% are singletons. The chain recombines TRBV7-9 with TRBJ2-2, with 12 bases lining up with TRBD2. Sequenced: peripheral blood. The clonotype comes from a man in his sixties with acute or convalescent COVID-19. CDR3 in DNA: TGTGCCAGCAGCTCCCTAGCGGGAGGGCCCTTTAGAGCCGGGGAGCTGTTTTTT. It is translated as CASSSLAGGPFRAGELFF.